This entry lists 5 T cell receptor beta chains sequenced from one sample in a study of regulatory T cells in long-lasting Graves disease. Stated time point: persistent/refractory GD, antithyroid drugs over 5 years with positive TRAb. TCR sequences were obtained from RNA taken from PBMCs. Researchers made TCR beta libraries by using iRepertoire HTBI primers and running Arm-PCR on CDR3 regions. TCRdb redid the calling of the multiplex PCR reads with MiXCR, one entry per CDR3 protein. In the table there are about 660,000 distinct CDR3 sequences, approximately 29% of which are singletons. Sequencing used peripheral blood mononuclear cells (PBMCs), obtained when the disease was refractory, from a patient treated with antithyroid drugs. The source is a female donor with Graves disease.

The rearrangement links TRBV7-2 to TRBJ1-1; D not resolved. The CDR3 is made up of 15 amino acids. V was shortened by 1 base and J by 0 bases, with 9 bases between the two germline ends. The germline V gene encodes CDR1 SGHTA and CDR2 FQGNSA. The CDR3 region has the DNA TGTGCCAGCAGCTTAGACGTCTTCATGAACACTGAAGCTTTCTTT. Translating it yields CASSLDVFMNTEAFF.

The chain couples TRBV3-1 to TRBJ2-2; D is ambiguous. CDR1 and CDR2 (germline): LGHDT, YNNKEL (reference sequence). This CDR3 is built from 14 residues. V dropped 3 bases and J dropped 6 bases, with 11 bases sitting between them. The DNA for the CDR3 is TGTGCCAGCAGCCAGACGGTCGTGTCCGGGGAGCTGTTTTTT. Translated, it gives CASSQTVVSGELFF. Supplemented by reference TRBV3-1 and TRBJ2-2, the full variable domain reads DTAVSQTPKYLVTQMGNDKSIKCEQNLGHDTMYWYKQDSKKFLKIMFSYNNKELIINETVPNRFSPKSPDKAHLNLHINSLELGDSAVYFCASSQTVVSGELFFGEGSRLTVL.

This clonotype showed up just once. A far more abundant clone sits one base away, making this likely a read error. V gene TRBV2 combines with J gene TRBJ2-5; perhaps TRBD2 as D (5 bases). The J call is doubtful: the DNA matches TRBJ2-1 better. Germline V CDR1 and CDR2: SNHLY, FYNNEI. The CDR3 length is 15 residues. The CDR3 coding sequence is TGTGCCAGCAGTGAAGGTGGCGGACTGGTGGGTGAGCAGTTCTTC. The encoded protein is CASSEGGGLVGEQFF.

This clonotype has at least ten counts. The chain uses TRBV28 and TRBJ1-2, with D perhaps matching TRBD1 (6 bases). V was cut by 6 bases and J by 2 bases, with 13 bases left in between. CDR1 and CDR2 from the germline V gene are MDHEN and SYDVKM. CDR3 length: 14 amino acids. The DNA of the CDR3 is TGTGCCAGCAGGGAAACAGGGTCCAACTATGGCTACACCTTC. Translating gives CASRETGSNYGYTF.

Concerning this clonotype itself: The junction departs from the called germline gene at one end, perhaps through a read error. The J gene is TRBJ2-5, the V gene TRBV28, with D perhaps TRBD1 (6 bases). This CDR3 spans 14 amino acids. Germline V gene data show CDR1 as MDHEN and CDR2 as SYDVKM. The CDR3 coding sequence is TGTGCCAGCAGTTCAGGGACCAAGGGGGAGACCCAGTGCTTC. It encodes CASSSGTKGETQCF.